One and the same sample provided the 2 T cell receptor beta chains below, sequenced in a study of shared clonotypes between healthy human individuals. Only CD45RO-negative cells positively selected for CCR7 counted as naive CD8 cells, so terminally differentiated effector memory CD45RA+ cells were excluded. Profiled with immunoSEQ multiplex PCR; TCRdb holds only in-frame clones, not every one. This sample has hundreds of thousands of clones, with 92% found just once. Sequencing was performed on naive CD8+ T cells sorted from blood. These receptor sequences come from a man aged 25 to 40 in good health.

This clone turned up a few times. For the CDR3, the DNA is TGTGCCTGGCATGGACAGGGGCTCAACGAGCAGTACTTC. It specifies CAWHGQGLNEQYF. This chain uses TRBV30 with TRBJ2-7, with 9 positions matching TRBD1. J lost 5 bases, V lost 5 bases, and 7 bases had no gene match. This CDR3 spans 13 amino acids. CDR1 GTSNPN and CDR2 SVGIG come from the germline V gene (reference sequence).

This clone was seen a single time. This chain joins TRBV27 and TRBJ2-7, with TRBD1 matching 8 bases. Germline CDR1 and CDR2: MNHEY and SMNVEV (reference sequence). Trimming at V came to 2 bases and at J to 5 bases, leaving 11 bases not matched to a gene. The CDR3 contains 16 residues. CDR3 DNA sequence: TGTGCCAGCAGTTTAGCCCGGACAGGGCTTAGCGACGAGCAGTACTTC. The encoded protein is CASSLARTGLSDEQYF.